Presented here are 30 T cell receptor beta chains from one specimen sequenced in a study of blood T cells in healthy people across ages. For the second PCR, which ran for 7 to 11 cycles, a sample-barcoded 5' primer and a J-beta primer mix were used. TCRdb itself ran the 5' RACE reads through MiXCR, one entry per CDR3 protein. Of 800,000 to 950,000 distinct CDR3 sequences in the sample, 30% to 45% were seen once. The material sequenced was blood. The receptor source for this set is a man between 18 and 35 years old in good health.

The rearrangement joins TRBV27 to TRBJ2-5, with D tentatively TRBD1 (5 bases). Judging by the DNA end, TRBJ2-7 fits better; the J call may be wrong. The CDR3 length is 14 residues. Germline CDR1 MNHEY, CDR2 SMNVEV (reference sequence). CDR3 in amino acids: CASSLSVKGYEQYF. The CDR3 nucleotides are TGTGCCAGCAGTTTATCCGTAAAGGGGTACGAGCAGTACTTC.

This clonotype was found a few times. CDR3 DNA sequence: TGCGCCAGCAGCCAAGATCCTAGTCAAGAGACCCAGTACTTC. Translating it yields CASSQDPSQETQYF. This chain uses TRBV4-1 with TRBJ2-5; D is ambiguous. Trimming pared 0 bases from V and 2 bases from J, leaving 7 bases between. Germline V CDR1 and CDR2: MGHRA, YSYEKL. This CDR3 is built from 14 residues.

A few counts support this clonotype. The CDR3 reads CSARDVGSSGTEAFF. DNA of the CDR3: TGCAGTGCTAGAGATGTTGGGTCTAGCGGTACTGAAGCTTTCTTT. The chain is built from TRBV20-1 and TRBJ1-1; D gene uncertain. The CDR3 covers 15 residues. CDR1 is DFQATT, CDR2 SNEGSKA, per germline (reference sequence). V was shortened by 0 bases and J by 5 bases, with 16 bases between the two germline ends.

This clonotype was observed a handful of times. J is TRBJ2-5 and V is TRBV7-9, with TRBD1 matching over 7 bases. Germline lookup yields CDR1 SEHNR and CDR2 FQNEAQ (reference sequence). V lost 5 bases to trimming and J lost 7 bases; unmatched junction nucleotides: 13. The CDR3 sequence is 15 residues long. CDR3 in amino acids: CASSTPDRVSGTQYF. The DNA of the CDR3 is TGTGCCAGCAGCACGCCCGACAGGGTCTCTGGGACCCAGTACTTC.

This clonotype was detected a few times. The V gene is TRBV7-2, the J gene TRBJ1-5, with TRBD1 identical over 8 bases. The CDR3 runs to 15 residues. After removal of 6 bases from V and 6 bases from J, the junction contained 10 bases not matched to a gene. Germline-derived CDR1 and CDR2 are SGHTA and FQGNSA. The CDR3 region is CASSIRAGGGQPQHF. Written as DNA, the CDR3 is TGTGCCAGCAGTATTAGGGCAGGGGGCGGTCAGCCCCAGCATTTT.

The rearrangement uses TRBV20-1 and TRBJ2-5; the D call may be TRBD1 or TRBD2 (5 bases each). The CDR3 covers 12 residues. The V gene's germline CDR1 is DFQATT and CDR2 SNEGSKA (reference sequence). Trimming pared 1 base from V and 11 bases from J, leaving 14 bases between. In DNA form, the CDR3 reads TGCAGTGCTAGAGGGGGGTACAATGAGCAGTACTTC. Amino acids: CSARGGYNEQYF.

Regarding this clonotype: A read error may be the cause here, since a much bigger clone is one base away. This chain connects TRBV29-1 to TRBJ2-3; the D is unclear. Germline assignment: CDR1 SQVTM and CDR2 ANQGSEA. The CDR3 sequence is 11 residues long. V dropped 6 bases and J dropped 5 bases, with 9 bases sitting between them. CDR3: CSVASQDTQYF. The CDR3 DNA sequence: TGCAGCGTGGCCTCCCAAGATACGCAGTATTTT.

This clonotype came up once. DNA for the CDR3: TGTGCCAGCAGCTCCGGATCCGGGACAGCATTAGGCGAAGCTTTCTTT. Its translation: CASSSGSGTALGEAFF. The chain couples TRBV7-9 to TRBJ1-1; 7 bases agree with TRBD1. Germline CDR1 SEHNR, CDR2 FQNEAQ (reference sequence). The CDR3 covers 16 residues. The V gene end was trimmed by 4 bases and the J gene end by 8 bases; junction bases not matched to a gene: 16.

V and J are TRBV27 and TRBJ1-3; D ambiguous. Trimming took 7 bases from V and 2 from J, leaving 9 bases between them. The germline V gene has CDR1 MNHEY and CDR2 SMNVEV (reference sequence). CDR3 size: 13 residues. The CDR3 here is CASNVLPGNTIYF. Here the CDR3 DNA reads TGTGCCAGCAATGTCCTCCCTGGAAACACCATATATTTT.

As concerns this clonotype: Germline is not matched at one junction end, which may reflect a read error. The chain carries TRBV7-9 and TRBJ1-1, with D perhaps matching TRBD1 (6 bases). Looked up from germline, CDR1 is SEHNR and CDR2 is FQNEAQ (reference sequence). CDR3 length: 18 amino acids. The CDR3 is CASSLRIKRGQENIEAFF. The CDR3 nucleotides are TGTGCCAGCAGCTTACGTATAAAGAGGGGACAAGAGAACATTGAAGCTTTCTTT.

The CDR3 bases are TGTGCCAGCAACAGGGGCGCAGGGAGCTACGAGCAGTACTTC. Translation: CASNRGAGSYEQYF. This chain joins TRBV6-2 or TRBV6-3 and TRBJ2-5; 7 bases map to TRBD1. The J call is doubtful: the DNA matches TRBJ2-7 better. Germline CDR1 and CDR2: MNHEY and SVGEGT. The CDR3 contains 14 residues.

This clonotype has only a few counts. The chain recombines TRBV20-1 with TRBJ2-3, with no clear D. V was clipped by 8 bases and J by 2 bases, with 11 bases between them. The CDR3 is made up of 12 amino acids. CDR1 is DFQATT, CDR2 SNEGSKA, per germline (reference sequence). CDR3 in amino acids: CSPGRTTDTQYF. The CDR3 DNA is TGCAGTCCGGGCCGGACCACAGATACGCAGTATTTT.

The sample holds a few counts of this clonotype. J is TRBJ2-3 and V is TRBV7-2; D uncertain. V lost 7 bases to trimming and J lost 2 bases, with 10 bases between them. In germline, CDR1 is SGHTA, CDR2 FQGNSA. This CDR3 has 13 residues. CDR3: CASNVRLTDTQYF. The CDR3 nucleotides are TGTGCCAGCAATGTGCGGCTCACAGATACGCAGTATTTT.

V is TRBV12-3 or TRBV12-4 and J is TRBJ1-5; D unresolved. This CDR3 contains 16 residues. V lost 5 bases and J lost 11, with 25 bases in between. CDR3 bases: TGTGCCAGCAGTACCAGACCCCACCTCCCCGCAGTAGCCCAGCATTTT. It specifies CASSTRPHLPAVAQHF.

This clonotype appeared many times. The chain couples TRBV12-3 or TRBV12-4 to TRBJ2-7; D might be TRBD2 (5 bases). The ends were cut back, 0 bases at V and 0 bases at J, with 9 bases in the middle. This CDR3 has 15 residues. The CDR3 reads CASSLALGSSYEQYF. The CDR3 DNA reads as TGTGCCAGCAGTTTAGCGCTGGGGAGCTCCTACGAGCAGTACTTC.

This clonotype has at least ten counts. The chain carries TRBV4-2 and TRBJ2-3; D is ambiguous. Germline CDR1 LGHNA, CDR2 YNFKEQ. V lost 0 bases and J lost 4, with 11 bases in between. This CDR3 contains 15 residues. The CDR3 loop is CASSQDNYSSDTQYF. DNA for the CDR3: TGTGCCAGCAGCCAAGATAACTACTCGTCAGATACGCAGTATTTT.

This clonotype was seen only a few times. The V gene is TRBV12-3 or TRBV12-4, the J gene TRBJ2-2; D possibly corresponds to TRBD2 (5 bases). V lost 5 bases, J lost 7 bases, and 17 bases lay in between. The CDR3 is 15 residues long. This chain's CDR3 is CASSTSPPGIGELFF. The CDR3, as DNA: TGTGCCAGCAGTACCTCCCCCCCGGGGATCGGGGAGCTGTTTTTT.

The J gene is TRBJ2-1, the V gene TRBV20-1, with D possibly matching TRBD2 (5 bases). The length of the CDR3 is 14 residues. Germline assignment: CDR1 DFQATT and CDR2 SNEGSKA (reference sequence). V was cut by 3 bases and J by 10 bases, with 19 bases left in between. DNA for the CDR3: TGCAGTGCTAGTTCCCCACTAGATTCTTGGGAGCAGTTCTTC. Its translation: CSASSPLDSWEQFF.

This clonotype was counted a few times. An end of the junction differs from the germline gene, which may be a read error. The chain has TRBV5-1 and TRBJ2-4, with D possibly TRBD2 on 6 matching bases. The germline V gene has CDR1 SGHRS and CDR2 YFSETQ. This CDR3 spans 15 amino acids. The CDR3 region has the DNA TGCGCCAACAGCCCCGGACGGGGAGGCAAAAACATTCAGTACTTC. Residues: CANSPGRGGKNIQYF.

Turning to this clonotype: This clone may be a read error of a much larger clone one base away. The DNA for the CDR3 is TGCGCCAGCAGCCAGGATCACAGGCGGGACTACAATGAGCAGTTCTTC. This encodes CASSQDHRRDYNEQFF. V usage is TRBV4-3 and J usage is TRBJ2-1; D possibly corresponds to TRBD2 (6 bases). V shed 3 bases and J shed 3 bases, with 15 bases lying between them. In germline, CDR1 is LGHNA, CDR2 YSLEER. The CDR3 runs to 16 residues.

This clonotype was seen a handful of times. J is TRBJ1-6 and V is TRBV11-2; D is undetermined. Germline V gene data show CDR1 as SGHAT and CDR2 as FQNNGV. The CDR3 contains 12 residues. V lost 3 bases, J lost 8 bases, and 5 bases lay in between. CDR3 bases: TGTGCCAGCAGCTTTGCGGATTCACCCCTCCACTTT. Encoded protein: CASSFADSPLHF.

The chain has TRBV5-1 and TRBJ2-1, with a possible D match to TRBD2 (5 bases). The V gene lost 3 bases and the J gene lost 0 bases, with 10 bases spanning the gap. The CDR3 covers 15 residues. CDR1 and CDR2 (germline): SGHRS, YFSETQ. CDR3 DNA: TGCGCCAGCAGCTCCAACGGGGACTCCTACAATGAGCAGTTCTTC. Protein: CASSSNGDSYNEQFF.

This clonotype was seen repeatedly, ten times or more. The chain uses TRBV29-1 and TRBJ1-5, with D maybe TRBD1 (5 bases). The CDR3 spans 13 residues. Trimming pared 4 bases from V and 3 bases from J, leaving 10 bases between. Germline lookup yields CDR1 SQVTM and CDR2 ANQGSEA. CDR3 sequence: CSVGRDPNQPQHF. In DNA, the CDR3 is TGCAGCGTTGGGAGGGACCCCAATCAGCCCCAGCATTTT. The full variable domain, rest sourced from reference TRBV29-1 and TRBJ1-5, is SAVISQKPSRDICQRGTSLTIQCQVDSQVTMMFWYRQQPGQSLTLIATANQGSEATYESGFVIDKFPISRPNLTFSTLTVSNMSPEDSSIYLCSVGRDPNQPQHFGDGTRLSIL.

This clonotype has just a few counts. This chain links TRBV7-2 with TRBJ1-4; 11 bases agree with TRBD1. CDR3 length: 15 amino acids. The germline gives CDR1 SGHTA, CDR2 FQGNSA. Trimming cost V 5 bases and J 7 bases; bases outside gene matches: 6. The CDR3 sequence: CASSTWTGGGEKLFF. The CDR3 DNA follows: TGTGCCAGCAGCACGTGGACAGGGGGCGGTGAAAAACTGTTTTTT.

This chain links TRBV28 with TRBJ2-1, with 11 bases matching TRBD1. J lost 6 bases, V lost 7 bases, and 17 bases had no gene match. CDR1 is MDHEN, CDR2 SYDVKM, per germline. The CDR3 spans 18 residues. CDR3 DNA sequence: TGTGCCAGCACCCTTCTGTGGACAGGGGGCAAGGAAGGCAATGAGCAGTTCTTC. This sequence encodes CASTLLWTGGKEGNEQFF.

This chain uses TRBV4-2 with TRBJ1-6; tentative D call: TRBD1 (5 bases). Germline lookup yields CDR1 LGHNA and CDR2 YNFKEQ. Trimming took 6 bases from V and 8 from J, leaving 14 bases between them. The CDR3 length is 14 residues. The CDR3 loop reads CASSLGTADSPLHF. The CDR3 DNA sequence: TGTGCCAGCAGTCTCGGGACGGCCGATTCACCCCTCCACTTT.

This clonotype appeared a few times. The chain has TRBV7-2 and TRBJ2-5; TRBD1 aligns across 8 bases. The germline V gene has CDR1 SGHTA and CDR2 FQGNSA. This CDR3 spans 14 amino acids. V was pared by 1 base and J by 3 bases, with 1 base of the junction left unmatched. The CDR3 nucleotides are TGTGCCAGCAGCTTAGGGGACAGGAAAGAGACCCAGTACTTC. Its protein is CASSLGDRKETQYF.

This clonotype showed up just a few times. CDR3 in amino acids: CASSVRYDSYNEQYF. The CDR3 DNA reads as TGTGCCAGCAGCGTCCGGTACGACTCCTACAATGAGCAGTACTTC. The chain is built from TRBV7-2 and TRBJ2-1; D gene unclear. Near its end, the DNA agrees better with TRBJ2-7, so the J call may be wrong. Per germline, CDR1 SGHTA and CDR2 FQGNSA. The CDR3 totals 15 residues.

The rearrangement links TRBV20-1 to TRBJ2-2; the D is unclear. The germline V and J ends were trimmed by 1 base and 6 bases, with 9 bases remaining between them. Germline CDR1 reads DFQATT; CDR2 reads SNEGSKA (reference sequence). This CDR3 comprises 13 residues. CDR3 nucleotide sequence: TGCAGTGCTAGAGTTTCCGGGTCCGGGGAGCTGTTTTTT. Its protein is CSARVSGSGELFF.

In the case of this clonotype: This could be a read error, since a much larger clone is one nucleotide away. V gene TRBV7-2 combines with J gene TRBJ2-1; TRBD2 matches at 9 bases. Near its end, the DNA agrees better with TRBJ2-7, so the J call may be wrong. Germline V gene data show CDR1 as SGHTA and CDR2 as FQGNSA. The CDR3 sequence is 17 residues long. CDR3 in amino acids: CASSLPSGASSYNEQYF. CDR3 bases: TGTGCCAGCAGCTTACCTAGCGGGGCCAGCTCCTACAATGAGCAGTACTTC.